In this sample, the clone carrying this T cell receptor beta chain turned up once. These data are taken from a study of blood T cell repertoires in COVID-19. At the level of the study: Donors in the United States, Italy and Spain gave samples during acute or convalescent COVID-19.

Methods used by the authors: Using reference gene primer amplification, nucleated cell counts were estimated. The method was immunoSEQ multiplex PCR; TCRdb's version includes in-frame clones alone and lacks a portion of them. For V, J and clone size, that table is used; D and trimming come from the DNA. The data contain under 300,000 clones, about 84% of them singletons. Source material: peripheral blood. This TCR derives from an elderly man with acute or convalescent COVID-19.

CDR3 nucleotides: TGTGCCAGCAGTGGATGGGGACTAATTGAGAGCAATCAGCCCCAGCATTTT. It translates to CASSGWGLIESNQPQHF. J is TRBJ1-5 and V is TRBV2, with TRBD1 as a possible D gene (5 bases). Germline CDR1 is SNHLY and CDR2 is FYNNEI. The CDR3 length is 17 residues. The V and J ends lost 4 bases and 1 base respectively, with 17 bases between them.